The clone carrying this TCR beta chain was detected a few times. Its antigen is not known. The germline V and J ends were trimmed by 5 bases and 0 bases, with 14 bases remaining between them. The CDR3 is 15 amino acids. CDR1 and CDR2 from the germline V gene are MNHNS and SASEGT. Primed by a sample-barcoded 5' primer and a J-beta primer mix, a second PCR proceeded for about 6 to 11 cycles. Every cDNA molecule carried a tag from a template-switch adaptor bearing 12 random nucleotides. TCRdb processed the 5' RACE reads anew with MiXCR; each CDR3 protein has one entry. The table records hundreds of thousands of distinct CDR3 sequences, 58% of them present only once. This sample is drawn from a study of blood T cells in healthy people across ages. Study-level points and caveats: Correlation between TCR beta diversity and naive T cell percentage was strong. The fall in TCR beta diversity per million T cells was roughly linear with age.

Sequences were obtained from blood. The chain has TRBV6-1 and TRBJ2-7; tentatively, D is TRBD1 (6 bases). The source is a man in his thirties or forties in good health. The CDR3 loop reads CASSTWTASSYEQYF. DNA of the CDR3: TGTGCCAGCAGTACATGGACAGCTAGCTCCTACGAGCAGTACTTC.